This T cell receptor (beta chain) was captured by sequencing in a study of identical twins. TCRdb passed the 5' RACE reads through MiXCR, listing each CDR3 protein once. This table has about 470,000 distinct CDR3 sequences, approximately 24% appearing once. The CDR3 loop spans 15 amino acids. V was pared by 1 base and J by 2 bases, with 5 bases of the junction left unmatched. Looked up from germline, CDR1 is SGHTA and CDR2 is FQGNSA. The same data also went into a second study, on T cells expressing NK-cell markers.

Sequencing used CD4+ T cells sorted from blood. The sequence derives from a young woman in good health. This rearrangement joins TRBV7-2 to TRBJ2-7; 7 nucleotides align to TRBD2. The chain's CDR3 is CASSLGAGGAYEQYF. The CDR3 nucleotides are TGTGCCAGCAGCTTAGGGGCTGGGGGGGCCTACGAGCAGTACTTC.